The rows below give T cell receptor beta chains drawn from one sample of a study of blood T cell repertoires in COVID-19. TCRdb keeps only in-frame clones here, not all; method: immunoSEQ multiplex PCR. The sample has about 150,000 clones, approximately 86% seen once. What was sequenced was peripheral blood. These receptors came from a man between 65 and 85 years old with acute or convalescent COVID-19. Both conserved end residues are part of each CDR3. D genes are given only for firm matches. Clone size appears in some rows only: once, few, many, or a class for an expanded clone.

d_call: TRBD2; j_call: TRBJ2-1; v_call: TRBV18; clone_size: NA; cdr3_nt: TGTGCCAGCTCACCAGCGCTAGCGGGAGGTGAGCAGTTCTTC; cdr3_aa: CASSPALAGGEQFF
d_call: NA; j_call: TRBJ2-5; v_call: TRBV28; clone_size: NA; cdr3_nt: TGTGCCAGCAGTTGGGGGGGCAGGGGAGGCCAAGAGACCCAGTACTTC; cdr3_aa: CASSWGGRGGQETQYF
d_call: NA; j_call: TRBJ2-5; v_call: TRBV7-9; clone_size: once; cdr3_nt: TGTGCCAGCAGCAAAAGTCTAGGAGGGGAGACCCAGTACTTC; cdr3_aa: CASSKSLGGETQYF
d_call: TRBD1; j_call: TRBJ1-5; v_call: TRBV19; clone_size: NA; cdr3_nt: TGTGCCAGTAGTGACCAGGGGGCGCACAGTCAGCCCCAGCATTTT; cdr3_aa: CASSDQGAHSQPQHF
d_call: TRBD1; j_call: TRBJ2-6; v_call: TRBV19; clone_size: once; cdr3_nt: TGTGCCAGTACCCAGGGGGCAGTTGGGGCCAACGTCCTGACTTTC; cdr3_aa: CASTQGAVGANVLTF
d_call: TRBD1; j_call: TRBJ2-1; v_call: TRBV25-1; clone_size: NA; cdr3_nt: TGTGCCAGCAGTGAACTCGCAGGGGGACATGAGCAGTTCTTC; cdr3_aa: CASSELAGGHEQFF
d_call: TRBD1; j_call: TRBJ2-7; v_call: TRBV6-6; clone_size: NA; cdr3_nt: TGTGCCAGCAGTTACCCGGGACAGGGCAGAGAGCAGTACTTC; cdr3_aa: CASSYPGQGREQYF
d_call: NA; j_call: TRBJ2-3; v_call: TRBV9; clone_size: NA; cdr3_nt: TGTGCCAGCAGCGTGGACAGTGCGACAGATACGCAGTATTTT; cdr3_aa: CASSVDSATDTQYF
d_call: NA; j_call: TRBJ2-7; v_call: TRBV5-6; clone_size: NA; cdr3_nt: TGTGCCAGCAGCTTGGACAGGGCCCACGAGCAGTACTTC; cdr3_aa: CASSLDRAHEQYF
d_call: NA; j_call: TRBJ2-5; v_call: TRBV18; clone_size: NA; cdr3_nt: TGTGCCAGCTCACCACCGGTCCCCTTTAGCCAAGAGACCCAGTACTTC; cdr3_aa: CASSPPVPFSQETQYF
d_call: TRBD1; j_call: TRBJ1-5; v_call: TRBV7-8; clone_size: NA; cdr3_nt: TGTGCCAGCAGCTTAGGGCAGGGGGCCAATCAGCCCCAGCATTTT; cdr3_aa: CASSLGQGANQPQHF
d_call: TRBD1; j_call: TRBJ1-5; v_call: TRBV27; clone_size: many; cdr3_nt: TGTGCCAGCAGTCCCCGGACAGGGGGAGTGGGCCAGCCCCAGCATTTT; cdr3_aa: CASSPRTGGVGQPQHF
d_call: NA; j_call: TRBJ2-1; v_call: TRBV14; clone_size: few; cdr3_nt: TGTGCCAGCAGCCAAGTAAGAGGCAATGAGCAGTTCTTC; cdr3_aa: CASSQVRGNEQFF
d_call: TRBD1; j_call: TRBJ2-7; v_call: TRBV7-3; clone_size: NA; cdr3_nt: TGTGCCAGCAGCCTTACAGGGGGAGGCGAGCAGTACTTC; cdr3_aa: CASSLTGGGEQYF
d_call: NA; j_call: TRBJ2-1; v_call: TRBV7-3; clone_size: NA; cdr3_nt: TGTGCCAGCAGTGCTACTAGGTACAATGAGCAGTTCTTC; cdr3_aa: CASSATRYNEQFF
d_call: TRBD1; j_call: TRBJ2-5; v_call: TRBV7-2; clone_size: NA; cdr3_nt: TGTGCCAGCAGCTTGGACAGGGCAGAGACCCAGTACTTC; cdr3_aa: CASSLDRAETQYF
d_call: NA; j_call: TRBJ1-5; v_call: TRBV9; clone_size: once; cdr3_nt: TGTGCCAGCAGCGTCGACAGTTCCAATCAGCCCCAGCATTTT; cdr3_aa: CASSVDSSNQPQHF
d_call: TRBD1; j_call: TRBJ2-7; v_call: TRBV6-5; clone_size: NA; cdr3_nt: TGTGCCACCCGAAAGTCGGGACAGGAGTACGAGCAGTACTTC; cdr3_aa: CATRKSGQEYEQYF
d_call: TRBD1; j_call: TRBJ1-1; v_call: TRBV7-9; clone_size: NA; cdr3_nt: TGTGCCAGCAGCCGCGGAGGACAGGGCACTGAAGCTTTCTTT; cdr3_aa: CASSRGGQGTEAFF
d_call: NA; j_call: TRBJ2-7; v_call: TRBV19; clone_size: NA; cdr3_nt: TGTGCCAGTAGTCCCCGACAGGGAGGTAGCGAGCAGTACTTC; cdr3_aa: CASSPRQGGSEQYF
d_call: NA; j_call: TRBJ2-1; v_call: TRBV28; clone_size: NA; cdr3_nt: TGTGCCAGCAGTTCCCCTGAAGAGGCTTCCTACAATGAGCAGTTCTTC; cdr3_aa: CASSSPEEASYNEQFF
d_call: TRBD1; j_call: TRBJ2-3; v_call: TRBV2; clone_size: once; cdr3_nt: TGTGCCAGCAGTGAGACAGGGGGAGGCACAGATACGCAGTATTTT; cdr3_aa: CASSETGGGTDTQYF
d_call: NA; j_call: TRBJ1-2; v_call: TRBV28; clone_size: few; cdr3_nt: TGTGCCAGCAGTTTGGAGGGTCTACGTGGCTACACCTTC; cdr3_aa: CASSLEGLRGYTF
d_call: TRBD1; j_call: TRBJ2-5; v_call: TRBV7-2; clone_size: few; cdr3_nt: TGTGCCAGCAGCTTAGGGGAAGGGACAGGCTACCAAGAGACCCAGTACTTC; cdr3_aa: CASSLGEGTGYQETQYF
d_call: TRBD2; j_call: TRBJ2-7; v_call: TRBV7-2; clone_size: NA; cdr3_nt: TGTGCCAGCAGCCAGACTAGCGGGAAGATTGAGCAGTACTTC; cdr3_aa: CASSQTSGKIEQYF
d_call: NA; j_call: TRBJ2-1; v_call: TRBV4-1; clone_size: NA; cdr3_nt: TGCGCCAGCAGCCAAGGGTCAGGCAGGGCATCCTACAATGAGCAGTTCTTC; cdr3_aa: CASSQGSGRASYNEQFF
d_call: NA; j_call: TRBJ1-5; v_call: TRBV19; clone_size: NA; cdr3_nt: TGTGCCAGTAGTATATCAGGGGAAGTAAATCAGCCCCAGCATTTT; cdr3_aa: CASSISGEVNQPQHF
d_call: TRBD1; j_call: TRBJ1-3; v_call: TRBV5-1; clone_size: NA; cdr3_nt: TGCGCCAGCAGCTCACAGGGGGGTAGTGGAAACACCATATATTTT; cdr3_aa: CASSSQGGSGNTIYF
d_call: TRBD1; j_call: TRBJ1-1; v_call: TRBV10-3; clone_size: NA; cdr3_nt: TGTGCCATCAGTGACCCGGACAGGGTGGGCACTGAAGCTTTCTTT; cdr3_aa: CAISDPDRVGTEAFF
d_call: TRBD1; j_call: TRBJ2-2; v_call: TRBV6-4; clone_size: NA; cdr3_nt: TGTGCCAGCAGCGTACAGGGGTTCACCGGGGAGCTGTTTTTT; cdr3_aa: CASSVQGFTGELFF
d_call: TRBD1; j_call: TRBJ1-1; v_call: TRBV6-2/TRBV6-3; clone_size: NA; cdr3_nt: TGTGCCAGCAGTTATTCCGGGACAGGGGACACTGAAGCTTTCTTT; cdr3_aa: CASSYSGTGDTEAFF
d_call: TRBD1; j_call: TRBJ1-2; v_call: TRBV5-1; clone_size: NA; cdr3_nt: TGCGCCAGCAGTAATCGGGACAGCGTTAACTATGGCTACACCTTC; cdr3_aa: CASSNRDSVNYGYTF
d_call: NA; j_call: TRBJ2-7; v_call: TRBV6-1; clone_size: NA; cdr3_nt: TGTGCCAGCAGTGAAAAAAGGGTGAATGGACTTAGCTACGAGCAGTACTTC; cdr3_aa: CASSEKRVNGLSYEQYF
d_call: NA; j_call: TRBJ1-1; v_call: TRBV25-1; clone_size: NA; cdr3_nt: TGTGCCAGCACCGAAAGGGGTCCGAACACTGAAGCTTTCTTT; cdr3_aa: CASTERGPNTEAFF
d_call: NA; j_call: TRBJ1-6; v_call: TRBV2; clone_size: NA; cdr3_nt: TGTGCCAGCACTCAGACAAGGTATAATTCACCCCTCCACTTT; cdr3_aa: CASTQTRYNSPLHF
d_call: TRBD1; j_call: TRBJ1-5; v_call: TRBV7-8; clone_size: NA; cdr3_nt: TGTGCCAGCAGCTTAGCAGGGTTGTGGACAGGGGGCGGCAATCAGCCCCAGCATTTT; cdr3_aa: CASSLAGLWTGGGNQPQHF
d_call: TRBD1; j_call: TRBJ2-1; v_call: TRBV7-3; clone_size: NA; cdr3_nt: TGTGCCAGCAGCACCCGGGACAGCCCTAATGAGCAGTTCTTC; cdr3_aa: CASSTRDSPNEQFF